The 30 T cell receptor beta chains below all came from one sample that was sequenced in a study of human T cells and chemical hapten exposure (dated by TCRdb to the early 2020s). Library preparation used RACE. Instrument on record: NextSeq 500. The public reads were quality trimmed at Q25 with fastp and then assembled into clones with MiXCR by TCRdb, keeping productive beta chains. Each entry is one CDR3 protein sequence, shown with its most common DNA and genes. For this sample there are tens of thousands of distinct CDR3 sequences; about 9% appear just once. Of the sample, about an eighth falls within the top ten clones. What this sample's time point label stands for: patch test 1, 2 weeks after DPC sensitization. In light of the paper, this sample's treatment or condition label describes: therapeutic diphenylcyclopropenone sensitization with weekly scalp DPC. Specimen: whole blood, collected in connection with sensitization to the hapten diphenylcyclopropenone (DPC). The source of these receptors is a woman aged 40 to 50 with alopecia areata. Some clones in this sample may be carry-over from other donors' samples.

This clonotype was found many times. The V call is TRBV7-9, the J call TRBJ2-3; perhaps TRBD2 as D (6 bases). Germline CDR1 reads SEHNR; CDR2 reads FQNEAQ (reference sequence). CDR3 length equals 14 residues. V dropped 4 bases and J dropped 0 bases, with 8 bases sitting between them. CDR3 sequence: CASSSTRSTDTQYF. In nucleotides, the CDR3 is TGTGCCAGCAGCTCGACTAGAAGCACAGATACGCAGTATTTT.

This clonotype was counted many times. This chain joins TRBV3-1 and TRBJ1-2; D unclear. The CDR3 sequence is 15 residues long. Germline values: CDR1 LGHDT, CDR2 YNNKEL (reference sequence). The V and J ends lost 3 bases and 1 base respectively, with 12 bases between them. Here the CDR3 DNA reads TGTGCCAGCAGCCACACCCGGTTCTATAACTATGGCTACACCTTC. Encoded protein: CASSHTRFYNYGYTF.

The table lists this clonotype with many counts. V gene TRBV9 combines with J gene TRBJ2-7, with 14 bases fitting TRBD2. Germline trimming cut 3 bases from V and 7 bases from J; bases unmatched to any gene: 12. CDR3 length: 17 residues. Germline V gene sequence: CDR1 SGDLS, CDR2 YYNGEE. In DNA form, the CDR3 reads TGTGCCAGCAGCGGCACCGGGACTAGCGGGGGTCCCTGGGAGCAGTACTTC. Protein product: CASSGTGTSGGPWEQYF.

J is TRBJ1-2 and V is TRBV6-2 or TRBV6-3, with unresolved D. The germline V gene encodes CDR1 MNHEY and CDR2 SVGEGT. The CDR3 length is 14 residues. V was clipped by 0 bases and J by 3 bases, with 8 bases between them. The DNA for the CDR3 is TGTGCCAGCAGTTACTCAGAAGTACACTATGGCTACACCTTC. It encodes CASSYSEVHYGYTF.

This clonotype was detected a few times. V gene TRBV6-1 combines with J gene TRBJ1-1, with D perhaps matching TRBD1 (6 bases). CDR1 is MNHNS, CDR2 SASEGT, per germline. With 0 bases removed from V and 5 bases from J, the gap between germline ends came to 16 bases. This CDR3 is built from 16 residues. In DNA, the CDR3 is TGTGCCAGCAGTGAAGCGCGGGCAGGGGTAAGAACTGAAGCTTTCTTT. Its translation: CASSEARAGVRTEAFF.

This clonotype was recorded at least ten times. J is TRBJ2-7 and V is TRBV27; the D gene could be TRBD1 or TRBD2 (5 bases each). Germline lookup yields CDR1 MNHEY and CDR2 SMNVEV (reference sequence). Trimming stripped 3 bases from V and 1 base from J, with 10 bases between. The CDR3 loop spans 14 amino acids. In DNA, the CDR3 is TGTGCCAGCAGTTTCTTGGGGGAGTCCTACGAGCAGTACTTC. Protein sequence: CASSFLGESYEQYF.

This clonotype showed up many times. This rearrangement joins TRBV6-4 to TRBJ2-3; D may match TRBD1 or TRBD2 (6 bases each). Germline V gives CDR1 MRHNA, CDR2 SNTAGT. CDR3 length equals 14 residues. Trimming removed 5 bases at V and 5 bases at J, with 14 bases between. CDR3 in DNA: TGTGCCAGCAGTATTACGGGGGCGGGAGATACGCAGTATTTT. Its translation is CASSITGAGDTQYF.

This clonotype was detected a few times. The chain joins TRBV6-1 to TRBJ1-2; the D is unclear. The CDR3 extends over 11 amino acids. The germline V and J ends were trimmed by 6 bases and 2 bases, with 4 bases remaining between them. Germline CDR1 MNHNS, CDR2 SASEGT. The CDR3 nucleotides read TGTGCCAGCAGCACGAACTATGGCTACACCTTC. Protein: CASSTNYGYTF.

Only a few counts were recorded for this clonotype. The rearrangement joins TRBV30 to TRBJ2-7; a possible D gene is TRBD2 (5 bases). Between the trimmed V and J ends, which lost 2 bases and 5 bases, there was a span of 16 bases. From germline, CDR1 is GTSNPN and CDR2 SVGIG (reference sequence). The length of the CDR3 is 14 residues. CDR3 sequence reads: CAWSMRLFLDEQYF. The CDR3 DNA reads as TGTGCCTGGAGTATGCGACTATTCCTAGACGAGCAGTACTTC.

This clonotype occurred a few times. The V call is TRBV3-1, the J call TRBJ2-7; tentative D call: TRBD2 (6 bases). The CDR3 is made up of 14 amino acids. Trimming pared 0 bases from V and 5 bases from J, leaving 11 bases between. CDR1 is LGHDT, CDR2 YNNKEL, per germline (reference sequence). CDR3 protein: CASSQDQVADEQYF. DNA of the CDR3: TGTGCCAGCAGCCAAGATCAGGTAGCGGACGAGCAGTACTTC.

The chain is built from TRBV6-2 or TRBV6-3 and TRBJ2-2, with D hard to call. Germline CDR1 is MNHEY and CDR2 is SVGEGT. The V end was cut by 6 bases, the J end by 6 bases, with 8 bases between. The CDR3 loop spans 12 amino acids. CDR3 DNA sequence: TGTGCCAGCAGAAAAGGACCCGGGGAGCTGTTTTTT. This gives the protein CASRKGPGELFF.

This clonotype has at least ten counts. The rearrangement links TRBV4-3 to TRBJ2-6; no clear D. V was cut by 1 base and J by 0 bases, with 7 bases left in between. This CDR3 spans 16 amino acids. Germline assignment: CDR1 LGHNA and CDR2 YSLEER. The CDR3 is CASSQVAGSGANVLTF. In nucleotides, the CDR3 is TGCGCCAGCAGCCAAGTTGCCGGCTCTGGGGCCAACGTCCTGACTTTC.

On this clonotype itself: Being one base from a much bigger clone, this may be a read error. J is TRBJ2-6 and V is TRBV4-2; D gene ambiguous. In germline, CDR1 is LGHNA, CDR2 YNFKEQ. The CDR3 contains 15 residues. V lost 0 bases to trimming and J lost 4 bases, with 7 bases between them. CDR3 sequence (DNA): TGTGCCAGCAGCCAAGATCCCACCGGGGCCAACGTCCTGACTTTC. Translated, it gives CASSQDPTGANVLTF.

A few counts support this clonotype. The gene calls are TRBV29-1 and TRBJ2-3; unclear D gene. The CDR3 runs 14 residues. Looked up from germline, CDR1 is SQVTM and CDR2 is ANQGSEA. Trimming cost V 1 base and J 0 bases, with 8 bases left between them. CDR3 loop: CSVEAQASTDTQYF. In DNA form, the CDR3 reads TGCAGCGTTGAAGCCCAGGCAAGCACAGATACGCAGTATTTT.

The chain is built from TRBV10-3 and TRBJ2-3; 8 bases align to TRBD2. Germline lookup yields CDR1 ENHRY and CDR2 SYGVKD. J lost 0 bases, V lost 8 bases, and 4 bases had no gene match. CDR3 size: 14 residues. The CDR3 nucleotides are TGTGCCATCGATGGCGGGGGGAGCACAGATACGCAGTATTTT. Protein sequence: CAIDGGGSTDTQYF.

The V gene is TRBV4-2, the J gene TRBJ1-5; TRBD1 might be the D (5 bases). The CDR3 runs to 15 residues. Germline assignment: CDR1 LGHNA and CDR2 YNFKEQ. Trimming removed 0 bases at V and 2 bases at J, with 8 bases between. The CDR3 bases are TGTGCCAGCAGCCAAGATAAGGGGCGCAATCAGCCCCAGCATTTT. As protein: CASSQDKGRNQPQHF.

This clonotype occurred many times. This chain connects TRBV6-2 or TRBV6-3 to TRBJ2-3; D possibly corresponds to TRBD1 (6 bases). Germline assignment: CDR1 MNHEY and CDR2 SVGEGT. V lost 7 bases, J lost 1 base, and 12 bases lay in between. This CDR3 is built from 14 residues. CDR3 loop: CASKQGFRTDTQYF. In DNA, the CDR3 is TGTGCCAGCAAGCAGGGGTTCCGCACAGATACGCAGTATTTT.

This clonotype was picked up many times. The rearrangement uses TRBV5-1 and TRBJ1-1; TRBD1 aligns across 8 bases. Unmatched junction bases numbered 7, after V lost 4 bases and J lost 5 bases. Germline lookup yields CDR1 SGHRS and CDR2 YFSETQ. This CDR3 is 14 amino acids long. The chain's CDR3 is CASSEGQGSTEAFF. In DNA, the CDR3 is TGCGCCAGCAGCGAAGGACAGGGTAGTACTGAAGCTTTCTTT.

The CDR3 is CASSPRAAANYGYTF. The CDR3 DNA follows: TGCGCCAGCAGCCCGCGGGCCGCCGCGAACTATGGCTACACCTTC. The rearrangement joins TRBV5-1 to TRBJ1-2; D not certain. Trimming stripped 4 bases from V and 2 bases from J, with 15 bases between. Germline loops: CDR1 SGHRS, CDR2 YFSETQ. The CDR3 is made up of 15 amino acids.

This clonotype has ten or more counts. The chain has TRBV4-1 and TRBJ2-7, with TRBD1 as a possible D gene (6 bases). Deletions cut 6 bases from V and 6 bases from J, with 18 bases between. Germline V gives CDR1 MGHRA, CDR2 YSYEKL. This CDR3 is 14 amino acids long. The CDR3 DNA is TGCGCCAGCAGTTCTGGGACAATGACGGGCGAGCAGTACTTC. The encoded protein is CASSSGTMTGEQYF.

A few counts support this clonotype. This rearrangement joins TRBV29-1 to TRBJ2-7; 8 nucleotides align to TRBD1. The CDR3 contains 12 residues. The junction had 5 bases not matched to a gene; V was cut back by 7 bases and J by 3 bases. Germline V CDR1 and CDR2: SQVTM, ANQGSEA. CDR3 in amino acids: CSARQGSYEQYF. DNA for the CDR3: TGCAGCGCTCGACAGGGGAGCTACGAGCAGTACTTC.

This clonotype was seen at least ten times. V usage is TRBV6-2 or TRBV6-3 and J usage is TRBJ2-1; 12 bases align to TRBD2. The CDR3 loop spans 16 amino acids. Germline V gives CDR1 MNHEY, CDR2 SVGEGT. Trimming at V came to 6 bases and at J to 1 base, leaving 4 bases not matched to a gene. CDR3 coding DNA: TGTGCCAGCAGCCCTAGCGGGGGGGCGTCCTACAATGAGCAGTTCTTC. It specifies CASSPSGGASYNEQFF.

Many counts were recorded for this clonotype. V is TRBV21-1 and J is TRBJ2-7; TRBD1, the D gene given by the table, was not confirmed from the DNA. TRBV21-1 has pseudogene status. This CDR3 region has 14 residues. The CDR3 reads CASSREQGWCEQYF. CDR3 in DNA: TGTGCCAGCAGCAGAGAACAGGGTTGGTGCGAGCAGTACTTC.

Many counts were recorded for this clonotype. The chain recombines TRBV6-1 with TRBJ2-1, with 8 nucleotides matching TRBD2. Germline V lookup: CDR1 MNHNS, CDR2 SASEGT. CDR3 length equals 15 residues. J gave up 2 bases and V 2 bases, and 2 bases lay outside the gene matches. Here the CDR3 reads CASSENGGAYNEQFF. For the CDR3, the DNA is TGTGCCAGCAGTGAAAACGGGGGGGCCTACAATGAGCAGTTCTTC.

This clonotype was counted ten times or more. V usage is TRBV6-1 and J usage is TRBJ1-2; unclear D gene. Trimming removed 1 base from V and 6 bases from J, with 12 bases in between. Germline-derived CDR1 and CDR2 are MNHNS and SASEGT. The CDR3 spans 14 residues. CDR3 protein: CASSEVGRKDGYTF. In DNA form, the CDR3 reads TGTGCCAGCAGTGAAGTTGGCCGAAAGGATGGCTACACCTTC.

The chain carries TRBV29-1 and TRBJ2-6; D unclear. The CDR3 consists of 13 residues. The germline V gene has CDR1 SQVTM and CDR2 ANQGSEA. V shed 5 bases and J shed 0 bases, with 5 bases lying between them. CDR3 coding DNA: TGCAGCGTTTTCCTCTCTGGGGCCAACGTCCTGACTTTC. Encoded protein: CSVFLSGANVLTF.

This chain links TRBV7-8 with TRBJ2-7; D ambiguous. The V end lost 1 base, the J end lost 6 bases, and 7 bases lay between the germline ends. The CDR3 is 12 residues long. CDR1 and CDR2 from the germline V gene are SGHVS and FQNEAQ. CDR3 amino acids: CASSLDRPEQYF. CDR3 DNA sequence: TGTGCCAGCAGCTTAGACCGCCCCGAGCAGTACTTC.

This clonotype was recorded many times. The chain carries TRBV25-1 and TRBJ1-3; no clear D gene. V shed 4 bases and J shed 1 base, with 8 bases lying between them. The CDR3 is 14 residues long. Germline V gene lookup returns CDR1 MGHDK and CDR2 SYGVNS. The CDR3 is CASSATVSGNTIYF. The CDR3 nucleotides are TGTGCCAGCAGTGCCACGGTTTCTGGAAACACCATATATTTT.

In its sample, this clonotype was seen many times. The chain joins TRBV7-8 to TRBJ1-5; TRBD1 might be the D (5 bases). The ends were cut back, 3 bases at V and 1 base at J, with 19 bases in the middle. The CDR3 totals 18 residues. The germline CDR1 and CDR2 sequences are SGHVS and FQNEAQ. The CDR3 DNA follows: TGTGCCAGCAGCTTGGGGGTCTTACGGGAAGGGAGCAATCAGCCCCAGCATTTT. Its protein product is CASSLGVLREGSNQPQHF. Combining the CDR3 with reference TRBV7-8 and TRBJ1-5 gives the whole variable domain GAGVSQSPRYKVAKRGQDVALRCDPISGHVSLFWYQQALGQGPEFLTYFQNEAQLDKSGLPSDRFFAERPEGSVSTLKIQRTQQEDSAVYLCASSLGVLREGSNQPQHFGDGTRLSIL.

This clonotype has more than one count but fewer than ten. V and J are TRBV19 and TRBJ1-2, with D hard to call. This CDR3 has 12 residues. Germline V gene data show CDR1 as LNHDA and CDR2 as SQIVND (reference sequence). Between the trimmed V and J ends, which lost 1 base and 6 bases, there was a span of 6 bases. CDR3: CASSIVGDGYTF. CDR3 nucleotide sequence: TGTGCCAGTAGTATAGTTGGAGATGGCTACACCTTC.